This T cell receptor (beta chain) is from a study of blood T cells in healthy people across ages. It was with a sample-barcoded 5' primer and a J-beta primer mix that a second PCR of about 6 to 12 cycles was run. In TCRdb, the 5' RACE reads were re-called with MiXCR into one record per CDR3 protein. The sample records about 800,000 distinct CDR3 sequences, about 25% being singletons. Trimming stripped 3 bases from V and 6 bases from J, with 12 bases between. Per germline, CDR1 DFQATT and CDR2 SNEGSKA (reference sequence). The CDR3 is made up of 12 amino acids. This clonotype was counted between two and nine times. The sample also formed part of further work on T cells of mothers and their children.

The TCR comes from a boy under 18 in good health. The sample taken for sequencing was blood. The V call is TRBV20-1, the J call TRBJ2-7, with D uncertain. CDR3 amino acids: CSASIGQSEQYF. CDR3 nucleotide sequence: TGCAGTGCTAGTATCGGCCAGAGCGAGCAGTACTTC.